The 12 T cell receptor beta chains below all came from one sample that was sequenced in a study of T cells in Graves' hyperthyroidism and ophthalmopathy. TCR beta CDR3 region amplification was performed from RNA transcripts. HTBI primers drove first-round RT-PCR of the TCR CDR3. TCRdb itself ran the multiplex PCR reads through MiXCR, one entry per CDR3 protein. Of 540,000 or so distinct CDR3 sequences listed, approximately 44% are singletons. The sample was peripheral blood or thyroid tissue (not recorded which). All receptors derive from an adult woman with Graves' disease, either hyperthyroidism or ophthalmopathy (not recorded which).

The V call is TRBV5-1, the J call TRBJ1-6, with a possible D match to TRBD1 (6 bases). This CDR3 spans 17 amino acids. Trimming stripped 5 bases from V and 7 bases from J, with 22 bases between. Germline V gene data show CDR1 as SGHRS and CDR2 as YFSETQ. The CDR3 is CASSGGPIRGENSPLHF. The CDR3 bases are TGCGCCAGCAGTGGGGGGCCAATCCGCGGGGAGAATTCACCCCTCCACTTT. Using reference TRBV5-1 and TRBJ1-6 for the parts outside the CDR3, the full variable domain is KAGVTQTPRYLIKTRGQQVTLSCSPISGHRSVSWYQQTPGQGLQFLFEYFSETQRNKGNFPGRFSGRQFSNSRSEMNVSTLELGDSALYLCASSGGPIRGENSPLHFGNGTRLTVT.

CDR3 DNA sequence: TGTGCCACTAACAGGGGAGAGGGGGGTTCACCCCTCCACTTT. Residues: CATNRGEGGSPLHF. The gene calls are TRBV24-1 and TRBJ1-6, with 7 bases identical to TRBD1. The CDR3 runs to 14 residues. The ends lost 10 bases at V and 9 bases at J; junction bases unmatched: 11. Per the germline V gene, CDR1 is KGHDR and CDR2 is SFDVKD.

The V call is TRBV7-3, the J call TRBJ1-3; D is ambiguous. Trimming took off 5 bases at V and 0 bases at J, with 14 bases between the two ends. Germline CDR1 is SGHTA and CDR2 is FQGTGA. The CDR3 consists of 16 residues. In nucleotides, the CDR3 is TGTGCCAGCAGCGCCCAACCAGGAGACTCTGGAAACACCATATATTTT. This codes for CASSAQPGDSGNTIYF.

This clonotype showed up many times. The gene calls are TRBV7-2 and TRBJ2-7; 12 positions agree with TRBD2. CDR3 length: 16 residues. V dropped 5 bases and J dropped 6; count of bases not matched to a gene: 11. Germline CDR1 and CDR2: SGHTA and FQGNSA. The CDR3 protein is CASSPKRLAGVTEQYF. As DNA, the CDR3 is TGTGCCAGCAGCCCGAAGAGACTAGCGGGAGTCACCGAGCAGTACTTC.

The chain joins TRBV29-1 to TRBJ1-2, with 12 bases aligning to TRBD1. After removal of 6 bases from V and 4 bases from J, the junction contained 12 bases not matched to a gene. The CDR3 extends over 16 amino acids. The germline V gene encodes CDR1 SQVTM and CDR2 ANQGSEA. The CDR3 coding sequence is TGCAGCGTCCGCGGGACAGGGGGCGCCTGGGGCTATGGCTACACCTTC. Amino acids: CSVRGTGGAWGYGYTF.

For this clonotype: It is unclear where the CDR3 begins or ends on the DNA, so no DNA is shown, and the CDR3 is as TCRdb lists it. The chain recombines TRBV10-3 with TRBJ1-1; the D call TRBD1 from the table was never checked on the DNA. The CDR3 spans 23 amino acids, including both terminal residues. The germline V gene encodes CDR1 ENHRY and CDR2 SYGVKD. The CDR3 spells CAISELEDSSYEQYFGPGTEAFF.

This clonotype appeared a few times. This chain links TRBV10-3 with TRBJ1-1; 7 bases are shared with TRBD1. CDR3 size: 12 residues. Germline assignment: CDR1 ENHRY and CDR2 SYGVKD. With V trimmed by 9 bases and J by 8 bases, 9 bases remained unmatched. The CDR3 nucleotides read TGTGCCATTGCCAACAGGGGAGTGGAAGCTTTCTTT. Translating it yields CAIANRGVEAFF.

With regard to this clonotype: One end of the junction varies from germline; a read error may be responsible. This sequence joins TRBV10-3 and TRBJ2-5; D remains ambiguous. Germline CDR1 reads ENHRY; CDR2 reads SYGVKD. CDR3 length equals 15 residues. As DNA, the CDR3 is TGTGCCACCAGTGCGAGGACCACGGCGGCTGAGACCCAGTACTTC. It is translated as CATSARTTAAETQYF.

This chain connects TRBV25-1 to TRBJ1-2; TRBD1 matches at 8 bases. The CDR3 consists of 14 residues. Looked up from germline, CDR1 is MGHDK and CDR2 is SYGVNS. V shed 7 bases, J shed 4 bases, and the junction held 8 bases outside the gene matches. The CDR3 loop is CASTSITGGYGYTF. The CDR3 coding sequence is TGTGCCAGCACCTCAATCACAGGGGGCTATGGCTACACCTTC.

The chain employs TRBV10-3 and TRBJ1-2; 7 positions agree with TRBD1. Germline lookup yields CDR1 ENHRY and CDR2 SYGVKD. This CDR3 spans 19 amino acids. V was pared by 10 bases and J by 0 bases, with 23 bases of the junction left unmatched. The CDR3 loop is CATQGGEGRGTLPNYGYTF. The DNA of the CDR3 is TGTGCCACCCAGGGGGGGGAGGGCCGAGGGACGCTGCCTAACTATGGCTACACCTTC.

This clonotype was counted between two and nine times. This may be a read error, as it is one base from a much larger clone. This sequence joins TRBV20-1 and TRBJ1-5; 7 bases agree with TRBD1. With V trimmed by 4 bases and J by 5 bases, 14 bases remained unmatched. The CDR3 consists of 16 residues. Germline V gives CDR1 DFQATT, CDR2 SNEGSKA (reference sequence). The CDR3 here is CSAIQSTGEWYQPQHF. The CDR3 DNA is TGCAGTGCTATACAAAGCACAGGGGAATGGTATCAGCCCCAGCATTTT.

Ten or more counts support this clonotype. The genes are TRBV20-1 and TRBJ1-3; 7 bases are shared with TRBD1. The junction had 5 bases not matched to a gene; V was cut back by 4 bases and J by 2 bases. CDR1 DFQATT and CDR2 SNEGSKA come from the germline V gene (reference sequence). The CDR3 loop spans 14 amino acids. CDR3 nucleotides: TGCAGTGCTACAAGAGACAGGGCTGGAAACACCATATATTTT. Protein: CSATRDRAGNTIYF.